A selection of T cell receptor beta chains follows, all from one sample in a study of T cells after yellow fever vaccination. TCRdb analysed the 5' RACE reads with MiXCR anew, one entry per CDR3 protein. The sample carries 200,000 to 300,000 distinct CDR3 sequences, around 13% recorded once. The sequencing here drew on CD4+ T cells sorted from PBMCs, taken 45 days after the yellow fever booster vaccination. Receptors were obtained from a man aged 25-45 years who received the YFV17D yellow fever vaccine. CDR3s include the opening cysteine and the closing phenylalanine or tryptophan. A D gene is named only where the DNA matches it firmly. Clone size, where shown, is once, few, many, or a class for clones that have expanded.

few,TRBJ2-5,TRBV12-3/TRBV12-4,NA,CASSLEAGGQETQYF,TGTGCCAGCAGTTTAGAGGCAGGTGGCCAAGAGACCCAGTACTTC
many,TRBJ2-3,TRBV18,NA,CASSPSVTDTQYF,TGTGCCAGCTCACCAAGTGTCACAGATACGCAGTATTTT
many,TRBJ2-3,TRBV29-1,TRBD1,CSGTGQGGGTDTQYF,TGCAGCGGAACGGGACAGGGTGGAGGCACAGATACGCAGTATTTT
NA,TRBJ2-7,TRBV10-1,TRBD2,CARPGLAGDCYEQYF,TGCGCCAGGCCGGGACTAGCGGGAGATTGCTACGAGCAGTACTTC
few,TRBJ2-5,TRBV2,NA,CASKGSGDGTQYF,TGTGCCAGCAAAGGATCCGGGGACGGGACCCAGTACTTC
NA,TRBJ2-7,TRBV18,NA,CASSPPNRAYEQYF,TGTGCCAGCTCACCACCCAACAGGGCCTACGAGCAGTACTTC
many,TRBJ2-1,TRBV6-2/TRBV6-3,TRBD2,CASSRVASGRIYNEQFF,TGTGCCAGCAGCCGCGTTGCTAGCGGGAGAATCTACAATGAGCAGTTCTTC
few,TRBJ1-5,TRBV20-1,NA,CSAGRGSQPQHF,TGCAGTGCCGGACGAGGAAGTCAGCCCCAGCATTTT
few,TRBJ1-5,TRBV19,NA,CASSNRDLFSNQPQHF,TGTGCCAGTAGTAACCGGGACCTTTTTAGCAATCAGCCCCAGCATTTT
NA,TRBJ2-5,TRBV20-1,NA,CSARRGTQYF,TGCAGTGCTAGGCGCGGGACCCAGTACTTC
NA,TRBJ2-1,TRBV12-3/TRBV12-4,TRBD2,CASRPSGRPSNNEQFF,TGTGCCAGCAGGCCTAGCGGGAGGCCCTCCAACAATGAGCAGTTCTTC
few,TRBJ2-3,TRBV9,TRBD2,CASSIRTGRAGDTQYF,TGTGCCAGCAGCATACGGACCGGGAGGGCCGGGGATACGCAGTATTTT
NA,TRBJ2-7,TRBV6-2/TRBV6-3,TRBD2,CASSLRLAPNFDEQYF,TGTGCCAGCAGTCTTAGACTAGCCCCGAATTTCGACGAGCAGTACTTC
NA,TRBJ2-7,TRBV20-1,TRBD2,CSAVAGIGYEQYF,TGCAGTGCGGTAGCGGGAATTGGGTACGAGCAGTACTTC
few,TRBJ2-2,TRBV5-4,NA,CASETLGAGELFF,TGTGCCAGCGAAACCCTGGGGGCTGGGGAGCTGTTTTTT
NA,TRBJ2-5,TRBV5-6,NA,CASNLRWRGEETQYF,TGTGCCAGCAACCTCCGCTGGAGGGGCGAGGAGACCCAGTACTTC
few,TRBJ2-1,TRBV20-1,TRBD2,CSARSPGGRGNEQFF,TGCAGTGCTAGATCTCCCGGCGGGAGGGGCAATGAGCAGTTCTTC
many,TRBJ2-3,TRBV18,NA,CASSPPAGVTDTQYF,TGTGCCAGCTCACCACCGGCAGGGGTCACAGATACGCAGTATTTT
few,TRBJ2-2,TRBV27,NA,CASRSIFSRDGHTGELFF,TGTGCCAGCAGATCTATCTTTTCCCGGGACGGGCACACCGGGGAGCTGTTTTTT
NA,TRBJ2-3,TRBV7-2,NA,CASSLDTKGVTDTQYF,TGTGCCAGCAGCTTAGACACAAAAGGGGTCACAGATACGCAGTATTTT
few,TRBJ2-5,TRBV10-1,NA,CASNTSEETQYF,TGCGCCAGCAATACAAGCGAAGAGACCCAGTACTTC
NA,TRBJ2-7,TRBV7-6,NA,CASSPVAGSPYEQYF,TGTGCCAGCAGCCCCGTGGCAGGGAGCCCCTACGAGCAGTACTTC
few,TRBJ1-3,TRBV7-2,TRBD1,CASSLGGTVSGNTIYF,TGTGCCAGCAGCTTAGGTGGGACAGTCTCTGGAAACACCATATATTTT
few,TRBJ2-7,TRBV5-8,NA,CASSSKPAYLTYEQYF,TGTGCCAGCAGCTCTAAGCCGGCGTATCTCACCTACGAGCAGTACTTC
NA,TRBJ2-1,TRBV20-1,TRBD1,CSARQGARERSYNEQFF,TGCAGTGCTAGACAGGGGGCGCGAGAGCGGTCCTACAATGAGCAGTTCTTC
NA,TRBJ2-7,TRBV7-9,NA,CASSLEDLGPFF,TGTGCCAGCAGCTTAGAGGATTTGGGTCCCTTCTTC
NA,TRBJ2-1,TRBV29-1,NA,CSVDTGTHTLNEQFF,TGCAGCGTTGACACCGGGACCCATACCCTCAATGAGCAGTTCTTC
few,TRBJ2-2,TRBV20-1,NA,CSARLRNTGELFF,TGCAGTGCTAGATTGAGGAACACCGGGGAGCTGTTTTTT
few,TRBJ2-5,TRBV5-1,NA,CASSFGAGHGEETQYF,TGCGCCAGCAGCTTTGGTGCAGGGCATGGAGAGGAGACCCAGTACTTC
many,TRBJ1-4,TRBV5-5,NA,CASSLSDSPNEKLFF,TGTGCCAGCAGCTTGTCGGACAGTCCTAATGAAAAACTGTTTTTT
NA,TRBJ2-7,TRBV3-1,NA,CASSAGLGAYEQYF,TGTGCCAGCAGCGCAGGATTGGGGGCCTACGAGCAGTACTTC
few,TRBJ2-6,TRBV5-1,NA,CASSPTEANVLTF,TGCGCCAGCAGCCCTACTGAGGCCAACGTCCTGACTTTC
NA,TRBJ1-1,TRBV27,NA,CASSFLGLNTEAFF,TGTGCCAGCAGTTTCTTGGGACTAAACACTGAAGCTTTCTTT
few,TRBJ2-3,TRBV19,NA,CASSILGGDTQYF,TGTGCCAGTAGCATCCTTGGGGGAGATACGCAGTATTTT
few,TRBJ1-2,TRBV5-4,NA,CASSPDRKGVYGYTF,TGTGCCAGCAGCCCCGACCGGAAGGGGGTTTATGGCTACACCTTC
many,TRBJ2-1,TRBV11-2,TRBD1,CASSSRDLGQSYNEQFF,TGTGCCAGCAGCTCAAGGGACCTGGGACAGAGCTACAATGAGCAGTTCTTC
NA,TRBJ2-7,TRBV6-1,TRBD2,CASSQSSGRARHEQYF,TGTGCCAGCAGCCAGTCATCCGGGAGGGCGAGGCACGAGCAGTACTTC
NA,TRBJ1-5,TRBV20-1,TRBD1,CSARGHQGEPQHF,TGCAGTGCTAGGGGACACCAGGGGGAGCCCCAGCATTTT
few,TRBJ2-1,TRBV27,TRBD1,CASSLAGTGAYNEQFF,TGTGCCAGCAGTCTCGCCGGGACAGGGGCCTACAATGAGCAGTTCTTC
NA,TRBJ1-1,TRBV5-1,NA,CASSYAPQGTEAFF,TGCGCCAGCAGTTATGCACCCCAGGGCACTGAAGCTTTCTTT
few,TRBJ2-1,TRBV20-1,TRBD2,CSIGTSGTYNEQFF,TGCAGTATCGGGACTAGCGGGACCTACAATGAGCAGTTCTTC
NA,TRBJ2-1,TRBV7-2,TRBD2,CASKTSGLNNEQFF,TGTGCCAGCAAAACTAGCGGGTTAAACAATGAGCAGTTCTTC
NA,TRBJ1-6,TRBV12-3/TRBV12-4,NA,CASSFNRRNSPLHF,TGTGCCAGCAGTTTTAATAGGAGAAACTCACCCCTCCACTTT
few,TRBJ2-2,TRBV7-2,NA,CASSLAVGPGELFF,TGTGCCAGCAGCTTAGCGGTGGGCCCCGGGGAGCTGTTTTTT
few,TRBJ2-3,TRBV5-1,TRBD2,CASSPSLAGGADTQYF,TGCGCCAGCAGCCCTTCACTAGCGGGAGGAGCAGATACGCAGTATTTT
NA,TRBJ2-5,TRBV5-1,TRBD2,CASSLELRRASGSPGRETQYF,TGCGCCAGCAGCTTGGAACTCCGACGGGCTAGCGGGAGCCCGGGCCGTGAGACCCAGTACTTC
few,TRBJ1-1,TRBV7-2,NA,CASSSRSGENTEAFF,TGTGCCAGCAGCTCTCGCTCGGGGGAGAACACTGAAGCTTTCTTT
NA,TRBJ2-3,TRBV7-3,NA,CASSQGTVGVNTLYF,TGTGCCAGCAGTCAAGGGACTGTGGGTGTAAATACGCTGTATTTT
NA,TRBJ2-5,TRBV7-6,NA,CASSLLGIGGHETQYF,TGTGCCAGCAGCTTGCTAGGGATCGGGGGACACGAGACCCAGTACTTC
NA,TRBJ2-3,TRBV7-9,TRBD2,CASSPSALARTDTQYF,TGTGCCAGCAGCCCTAGCGCACTAGCGCGCACAGATACGCAGTATTTT